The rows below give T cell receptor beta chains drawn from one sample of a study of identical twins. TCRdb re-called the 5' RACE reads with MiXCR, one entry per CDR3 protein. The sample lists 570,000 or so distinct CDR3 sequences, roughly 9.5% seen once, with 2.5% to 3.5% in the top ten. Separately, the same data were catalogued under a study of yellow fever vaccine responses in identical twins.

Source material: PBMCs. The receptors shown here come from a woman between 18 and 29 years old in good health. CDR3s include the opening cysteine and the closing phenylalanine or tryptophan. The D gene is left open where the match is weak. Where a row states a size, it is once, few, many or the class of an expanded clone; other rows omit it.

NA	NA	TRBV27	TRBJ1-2	TGTGCCAGCAGTGGAGGGTTTGTGACAGGAACAGAAGTTAACTATGGCTACACCTTC	CASSGGFVTGTEVNYGYTF
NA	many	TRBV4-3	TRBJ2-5	TGCGCCAGCAGCCAAGACACCGGGATAAAGACCCAGTACTTC	CASSQDTGIKTQYF
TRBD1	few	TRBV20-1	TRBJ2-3	TGCAGTGCCCGACAGGGCGCAGATACGCAGTATTTT	CSARQGADTQYF
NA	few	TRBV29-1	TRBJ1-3	TGCAGCGTTGTCAAGGGGCCTGGAAACACCATATATTTT	CSVVKGPGNTIYF
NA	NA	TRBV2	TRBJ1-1	TGTGCCAGCAGTGGGGCTGAAGCTTTCTTT	CASSGAEAFF
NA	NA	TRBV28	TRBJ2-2	TGTGCCAGCAGTCCTCCGAGACAGCTCACCGGGGAGCTGTTTTTT	CASSPPRQLTGELFF
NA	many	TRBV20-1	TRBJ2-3	TGCAGTGCGTCGCTTTTTGGGGGCGGAACAGATACGCAGTATTTT	CSASLFGGGTDTQYF
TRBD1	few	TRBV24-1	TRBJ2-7	TGTGCCACCAGTGATCGATACGGACAGGGGGCCTACGAGCAGTACTTC	CATSDRYGQGAYEQYF
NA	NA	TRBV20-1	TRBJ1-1	TGCAGTGCTAGAGGGGTAAGCACTGAAGCTTTCTTT	CSARGVSTEAFF
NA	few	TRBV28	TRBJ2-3	TGTGCCAGCAGCTTTGACCAAACAGATACGCAGTATTTT	CASSFDQTDTQYF
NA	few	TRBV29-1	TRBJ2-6	TGCAGCGTTGAAGATGGTGGGGCTGGGGCCAACGTCCTGACTTTC	CSVEDGGAGANVLTF
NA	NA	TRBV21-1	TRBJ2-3	TGTGCCAGCAGCAAAGAGGTCCCACTTGCGGGGTCCACAGATACGCAGTATTTT	CASSKEVPLAGSTDTQYF
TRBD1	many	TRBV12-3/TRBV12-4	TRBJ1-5	TGTGCCAGCACCCTGACAGGGAGCAATCAGCCCCAGCATTTT	CASTLTGSNQPQHF
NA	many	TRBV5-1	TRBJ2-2	TGCGCCAGCAGCTTGTCACAGGTTTCTGGCGGGGAGCTGTTTTTT	CASSLSQVSGGELFF